The 2 T cell receptor beta chains given below trace back to one sample, sequenced in a study of Ad26.COV2.S vaccination and SARS-CoV-2 variants. This sample's treatment: around 19 received Ad26.COV2.S at low or high dose, single or two shots; a few received placebo; per-sample allocation not given. On day 63 after the first injection, vaccine and placebo recipients gave samples. Clones were read by immunoSEQ multiplex PCR, and TCRdb kept only the in-frame ones, dropping some. The table has hundreds of thousands of clones, approximately 86% seen once. The input for sequencing was peripheral blood, taken in a trial of Ad26.COV2.S vaccine versus placebo. These receptors originate from a person between 18 and 65 years old who received the Ad26.COV2.S COVID-19 vaccine or a placebo.

CDR3 bases: TGTGCCAGTAGTAAGGCTCGACAAGAGACCCAGTACTTC. Translating gives CASSKARQETQYF. J is TRBJ2-5 and V is TRBV19; D not resolved. Germline assignment: CDR1 LNHDA and CDR2 SQIVND (reference sequence). The CDR3 spans 13 residues. Trimming stripped 4 bases from V and 2 bases from J, with 8 bases between.

This clone was counted once. CDR3 in amino acids: CASAIAPSGGYTF. Written as DNA, the CDR3 is TGTGCCAGCGCGATCGCCCCGTCTGGTGGCTACACCTTC. The rearrangement links TRBV12-3 or TRBV12-4 to TRBJ1-2; unclear D gene. CDR3 length: 13 residues. V was shortened by 8 bases and J by 7 bases, with 17 bases between the two germline ends.